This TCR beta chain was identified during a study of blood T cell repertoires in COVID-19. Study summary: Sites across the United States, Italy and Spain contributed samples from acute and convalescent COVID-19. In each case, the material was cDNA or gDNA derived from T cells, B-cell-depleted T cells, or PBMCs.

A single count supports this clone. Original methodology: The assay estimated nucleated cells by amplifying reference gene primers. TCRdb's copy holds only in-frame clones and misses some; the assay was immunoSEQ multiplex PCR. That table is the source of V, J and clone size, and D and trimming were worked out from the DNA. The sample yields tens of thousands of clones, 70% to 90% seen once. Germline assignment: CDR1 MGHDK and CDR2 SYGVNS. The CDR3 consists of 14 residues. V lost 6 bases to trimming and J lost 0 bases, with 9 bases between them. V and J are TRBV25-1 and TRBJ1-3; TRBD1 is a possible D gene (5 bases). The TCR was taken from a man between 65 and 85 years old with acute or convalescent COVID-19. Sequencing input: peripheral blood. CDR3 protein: CASRGVYSGNTIYF. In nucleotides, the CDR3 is TGTGCCAGCAGAGGGGTTTACTCTGGAAACACCATATATTTT.